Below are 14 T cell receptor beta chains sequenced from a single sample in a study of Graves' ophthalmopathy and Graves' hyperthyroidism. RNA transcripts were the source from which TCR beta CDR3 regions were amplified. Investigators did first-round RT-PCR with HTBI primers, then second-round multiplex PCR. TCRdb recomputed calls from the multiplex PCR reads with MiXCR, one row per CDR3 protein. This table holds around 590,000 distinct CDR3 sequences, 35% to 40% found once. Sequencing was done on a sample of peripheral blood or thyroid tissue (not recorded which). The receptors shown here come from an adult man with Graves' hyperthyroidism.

The CDR3 bases are TGTGCCAGCAGCTTAGACGTTGGGGGTCGGTCCGAGCAGTACTTC. Protein: CASSLDVGGRSEQYF. The rearrangement uses TRBV7-2 and TRBJ2-7; D may match TRBD1 or TRBD2 (5 bases each). CDR3 length equals 15 residues. Germline V gene sequence: CDR1 SGHTA, CDR2 FQGNSA. V was pared by 1 base and J by 6 bases, with 16 bases between.

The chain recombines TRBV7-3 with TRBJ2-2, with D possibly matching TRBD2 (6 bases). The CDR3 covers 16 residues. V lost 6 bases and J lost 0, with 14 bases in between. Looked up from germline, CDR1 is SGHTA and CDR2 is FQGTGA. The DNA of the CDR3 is TGTGCCAGCAGAGATCGACCGGGGGCGAACACCGGGGAGCTGTTTTTT. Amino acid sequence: CASRDRPGANTGELFF.

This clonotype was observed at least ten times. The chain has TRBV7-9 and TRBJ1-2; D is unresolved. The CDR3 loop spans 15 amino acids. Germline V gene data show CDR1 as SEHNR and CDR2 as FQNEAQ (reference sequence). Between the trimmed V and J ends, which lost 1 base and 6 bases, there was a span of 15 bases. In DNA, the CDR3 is TGTGCCAGCAGCTTAGAGTCGGGTTTGATAGATGGCTACACCTTC. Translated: CASSLESGLIDGYTF.

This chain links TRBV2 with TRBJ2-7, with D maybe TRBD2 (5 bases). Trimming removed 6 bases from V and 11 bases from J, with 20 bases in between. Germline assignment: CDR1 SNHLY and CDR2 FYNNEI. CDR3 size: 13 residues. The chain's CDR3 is CASRFIAPGKKYF. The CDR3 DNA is TGTGCCAGCAGATTCATAGCTCCCGGGAAAAAGTACTTC.

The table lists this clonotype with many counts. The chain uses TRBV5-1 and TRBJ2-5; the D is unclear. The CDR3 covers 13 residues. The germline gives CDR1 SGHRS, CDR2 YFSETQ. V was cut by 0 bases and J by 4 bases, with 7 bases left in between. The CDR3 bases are TGCGCCAGCAGCTTGGAGGTCCCAGAGACCCAGTACTTC. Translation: CASSLEVPETQYF.

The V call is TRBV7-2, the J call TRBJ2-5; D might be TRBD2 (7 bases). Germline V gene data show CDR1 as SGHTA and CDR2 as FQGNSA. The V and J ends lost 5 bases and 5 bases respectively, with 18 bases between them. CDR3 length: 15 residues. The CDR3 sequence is CASSEAAGEGETQYF. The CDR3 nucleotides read TGTGCCAGCAGCGAAGCGGCAGGGGAGGGGGAGACCCAGTACTTC.

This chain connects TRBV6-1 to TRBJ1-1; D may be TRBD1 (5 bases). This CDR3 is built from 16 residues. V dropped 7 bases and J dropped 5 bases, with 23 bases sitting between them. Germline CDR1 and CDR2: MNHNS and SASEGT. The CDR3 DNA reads TGTGCCAGCAAGGGAGTCCGGGTAAGGGGTGGTACTGAAGCTTTCTTT. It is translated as CASKGVRVRGGTEAFF.

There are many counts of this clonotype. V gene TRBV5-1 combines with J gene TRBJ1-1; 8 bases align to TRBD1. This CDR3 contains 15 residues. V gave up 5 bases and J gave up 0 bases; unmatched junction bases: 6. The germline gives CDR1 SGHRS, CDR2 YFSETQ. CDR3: CASSHPGGVNTEAFF. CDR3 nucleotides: TGCGCCAGCAGTCATCCAGGGGGCGTGAACACTGAAGCTTTCTTT.

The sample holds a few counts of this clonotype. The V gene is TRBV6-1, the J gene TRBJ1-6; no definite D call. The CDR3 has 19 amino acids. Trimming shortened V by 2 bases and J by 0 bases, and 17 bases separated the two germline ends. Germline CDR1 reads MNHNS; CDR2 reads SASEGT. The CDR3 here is CASSEPPVRESSYNSPLHF. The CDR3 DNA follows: TGTGCCAGCAGTGAACCCCCTGTGAGGGAAAGCTCCTATAATTCACCCCTCCACTTT.

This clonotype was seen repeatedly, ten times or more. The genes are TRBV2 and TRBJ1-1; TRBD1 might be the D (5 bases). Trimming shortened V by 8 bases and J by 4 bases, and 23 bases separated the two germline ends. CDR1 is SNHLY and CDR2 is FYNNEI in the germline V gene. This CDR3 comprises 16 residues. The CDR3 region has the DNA TGTGCCAGCCTCGCAGGGAGAGCGCGGGGATTCACTGAAGCTTTCTTT. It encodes CASLAGRARGFTEAFF.

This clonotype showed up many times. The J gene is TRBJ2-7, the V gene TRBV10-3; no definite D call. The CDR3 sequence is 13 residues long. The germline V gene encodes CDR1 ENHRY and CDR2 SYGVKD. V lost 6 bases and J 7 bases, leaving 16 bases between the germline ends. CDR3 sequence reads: CAISQDPIREQYF. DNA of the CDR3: TGTGCCATCAGCCAAGATCCCATTAGAGAGCAGTACTTC.

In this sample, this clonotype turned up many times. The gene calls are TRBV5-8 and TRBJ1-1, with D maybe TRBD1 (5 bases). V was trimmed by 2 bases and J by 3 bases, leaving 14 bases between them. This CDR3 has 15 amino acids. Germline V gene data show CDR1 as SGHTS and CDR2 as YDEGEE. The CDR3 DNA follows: TGTGCCAGCAGCTTTGGGCAGGCCAGGGACACTGAAGCTTTCTTT. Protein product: CASSFGQARDTEAFF. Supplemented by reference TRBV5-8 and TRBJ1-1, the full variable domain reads EAGVTQSPTHLIKTRGQQATLRCSPISGHTSVYWYQQALGLGLQFLLWYDEGEERNRGNFPPRFSGRQFPNYSSELNVNALELEDSALYLCASSFGQARDTEAFFGQGTRLTVV.

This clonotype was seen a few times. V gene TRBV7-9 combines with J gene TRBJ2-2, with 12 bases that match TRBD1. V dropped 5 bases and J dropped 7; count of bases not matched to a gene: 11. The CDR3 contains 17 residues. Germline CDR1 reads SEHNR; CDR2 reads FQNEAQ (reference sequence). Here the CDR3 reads CASSRAGQGAGNGELFF. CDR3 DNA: TGTGCCAGCAGCCGCGCGGGACAGGGGGCCGGGAACGGGGAGCTGTTTTTT.

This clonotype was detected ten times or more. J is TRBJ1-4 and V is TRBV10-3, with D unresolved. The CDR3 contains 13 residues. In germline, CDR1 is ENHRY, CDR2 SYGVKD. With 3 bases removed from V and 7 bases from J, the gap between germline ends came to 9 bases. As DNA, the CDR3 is TGTGCCATCAGTGAAGGGTATCGTGAAAAACTGTTTTTT. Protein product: CAISEGYREKLFF.